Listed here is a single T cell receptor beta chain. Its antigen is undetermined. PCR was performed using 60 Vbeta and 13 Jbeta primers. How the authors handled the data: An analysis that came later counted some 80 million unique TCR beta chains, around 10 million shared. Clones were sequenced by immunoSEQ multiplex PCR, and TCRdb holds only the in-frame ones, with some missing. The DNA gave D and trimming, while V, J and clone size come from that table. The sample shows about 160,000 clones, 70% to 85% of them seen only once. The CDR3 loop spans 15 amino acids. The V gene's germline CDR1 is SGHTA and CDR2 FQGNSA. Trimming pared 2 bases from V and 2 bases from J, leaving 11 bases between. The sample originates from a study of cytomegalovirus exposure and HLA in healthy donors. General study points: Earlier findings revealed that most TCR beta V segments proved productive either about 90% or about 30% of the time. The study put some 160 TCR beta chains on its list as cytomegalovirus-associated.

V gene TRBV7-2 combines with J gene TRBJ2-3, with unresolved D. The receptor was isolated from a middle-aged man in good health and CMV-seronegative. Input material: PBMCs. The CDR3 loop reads CASSLIGRFTDTQYF. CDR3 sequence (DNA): TGTGCCAGCAGCTTAATTGGCAGATTCACAGATACGCAGTATTTT.